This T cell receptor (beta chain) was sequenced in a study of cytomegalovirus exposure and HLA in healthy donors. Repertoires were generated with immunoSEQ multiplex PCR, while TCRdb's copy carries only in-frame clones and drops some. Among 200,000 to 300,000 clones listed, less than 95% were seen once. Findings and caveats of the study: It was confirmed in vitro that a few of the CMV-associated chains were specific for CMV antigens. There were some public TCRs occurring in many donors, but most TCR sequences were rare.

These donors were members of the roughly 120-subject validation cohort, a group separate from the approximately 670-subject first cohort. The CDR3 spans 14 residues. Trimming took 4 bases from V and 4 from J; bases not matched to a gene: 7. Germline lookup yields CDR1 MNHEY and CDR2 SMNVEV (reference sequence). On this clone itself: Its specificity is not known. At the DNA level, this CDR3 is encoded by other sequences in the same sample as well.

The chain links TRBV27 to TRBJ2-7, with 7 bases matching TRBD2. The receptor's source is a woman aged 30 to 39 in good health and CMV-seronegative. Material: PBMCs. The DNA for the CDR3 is TGTGCCAGCAGTTCCGGGACTACTGTGTACGAGCAGTACTTC. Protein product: CASSSGTTVYEQYF.